This T cell receptor beta chain was profiled in a study of blood T cells in healthy people across ages. As to this clonotype: Its antigen is currently unknown.

General observations from the study: Age showed a roughly linear inverse relationship with TCR beta diversity per million T cells. With unsorted PBMCs, a conclusive comparison of naive versus antigen-experienced cells was not possible. Donor CMV infection status was unknown, possibly confounding age-related changes in expanded clonotypes.

Together with a sample-barcoded 5' primer, a J-beta primer mix was included in a second PCR lasting about 7 to 11 cycles. TCRdb reanalysed the 5' RACE reads using MiXCR and keeps one entry per CDR3 protein. This table holds 1.5 million to 2 million distinct CDR3 sequences, approximately 28% found once. The receptor comes from a woman in her 30s in good health. The sequenced sample was blood.

The chain's CDR3 is CASSFLAGVINEQYF. CDR3 DNA: TGTGCCAGCAGTTTCCTAGCGGGAGTTATCAATGAGCAGTACTTC. This chain connects TRBV12-3 or TRBV12-4 to TRBJ2-4; 10 nucleotides line up with TRBD2. The CDR3 loop spans 15 amino acids. The V and J ends lost 3 bases and 13 bases, in that order; junction bases with no gene match: 12.